The present entry profiles one T cell receptor (beta chain) with its context. Its antigen is not known. The sample comes from a study of cytomegalovirus exposure and HLA in healthy donors. On the study more broadly: In a previous analysis, 110 million or so unique TCR beta sequences were found from 150 million to 200 million T cells. Study observations and caveats: In a later analysis, 15,000 to 20,000 TCR beta sequences were associated with HLA alleles at 0.05 false discovery rate. The study assumed roughly uniform donor sequencing depth for presence/absence analyses.

13 Jbeta primers and 60 Vbeta primers were used for the PCR. Method: immunoSEQ multiplex PCR; TCRdb's copy keeps in-frame clones and lacks some. This table holds more than 80,000 clones, 65% to 80% found once. Trimming left V 1 base short and J 4 bases short, with 13 bases between. The CDR3 extends over 15 amino acids. Germline CDR1 reads LNHDA; CDR2 reads SQIVND (reference sequence). Sequencing used PBMCs. The chain uses TRBV19 and TRBJ2-5, with D perhaps TRBD2 (5 bases). The clonotype comes from a man aged 55-75 years in good health and CMV-seronegative. This CDR3 is CASSIVDGIRETQYF. Written as DNA, the CDR3 is TGTGCCAGTAGTATAGTTGACGGGATAAGAGAGACCCAGTACTTC.